This TCR beta chain was sequenced in a study of technical replicates of blood from a few donors. Germline loops: CDR1 SGDLS, CDR2 YYNGEE. CDR3 length: 11 residues. Trimming left V 3 bases short and J 4 bases short, with 3 bases between. Profiled with immunoSEQ multiplex PCR; TCRdb holds only in-frame clones, not every one. The sample lists fewer than 75,000 clones; around 93% were seen once. This sequence originates from a human donor in good health. J is TRBJ2-3 and V is TRBV9; the D is unclear. The sequenced sample was T cells isolated from PBMCs. In DNA form, the CDR3 reads TGTGCCAGCAGCGCCGCAGATACGCAGTATTTT. Translating it yields CASSAADTQYF.